The TCR beta chain described here comes from a study of blood T cells in healthy people across ages. In the study overall: Researchers report that template switching captured about one barcoded beta molecule per two T cells. Regarding the study as a whole: Naive CD4+ cell counts and diversity both ran higher in long-lived than in aged donors. The study could not conclusively compare naive and antigen-experienced cells, given its unsorted PBMCs. Underestimates were what the diversity estimates from one million T cells were considered to be.

The authors ran a second PCR of about 6 to 12 cycles using a sample-barcoded 5' primer and a J-beta primer mix. TCRdb recomputed calls from the 5' RACE reads with MiXCR, one row per CDR3 protein. The profile shows about 780,000 distinct CDR3 sequences, around 45% of them singletons. This clonotype was seen more than once but under ten times. What it binds is unknown. Germline CDR1 and CDR2: SGHDT and YYEEEE. J was trimmed by 5 bases and V by 4 bases; bases with no gene match: 8. The CDR3 consists of 14 residues. This sequence joins TRBV5-6 and TRBJ1-1; 7 positions match TRBD1. The sample consisted of blood. The receptor's source is an elderly man in good health. The CDR3 DNA follows: TGTGCCAGCAGCCGACCGGACAGGAATACTGAAGCTTTCTTT. Protein product: CASSRPDRNTEAFF.